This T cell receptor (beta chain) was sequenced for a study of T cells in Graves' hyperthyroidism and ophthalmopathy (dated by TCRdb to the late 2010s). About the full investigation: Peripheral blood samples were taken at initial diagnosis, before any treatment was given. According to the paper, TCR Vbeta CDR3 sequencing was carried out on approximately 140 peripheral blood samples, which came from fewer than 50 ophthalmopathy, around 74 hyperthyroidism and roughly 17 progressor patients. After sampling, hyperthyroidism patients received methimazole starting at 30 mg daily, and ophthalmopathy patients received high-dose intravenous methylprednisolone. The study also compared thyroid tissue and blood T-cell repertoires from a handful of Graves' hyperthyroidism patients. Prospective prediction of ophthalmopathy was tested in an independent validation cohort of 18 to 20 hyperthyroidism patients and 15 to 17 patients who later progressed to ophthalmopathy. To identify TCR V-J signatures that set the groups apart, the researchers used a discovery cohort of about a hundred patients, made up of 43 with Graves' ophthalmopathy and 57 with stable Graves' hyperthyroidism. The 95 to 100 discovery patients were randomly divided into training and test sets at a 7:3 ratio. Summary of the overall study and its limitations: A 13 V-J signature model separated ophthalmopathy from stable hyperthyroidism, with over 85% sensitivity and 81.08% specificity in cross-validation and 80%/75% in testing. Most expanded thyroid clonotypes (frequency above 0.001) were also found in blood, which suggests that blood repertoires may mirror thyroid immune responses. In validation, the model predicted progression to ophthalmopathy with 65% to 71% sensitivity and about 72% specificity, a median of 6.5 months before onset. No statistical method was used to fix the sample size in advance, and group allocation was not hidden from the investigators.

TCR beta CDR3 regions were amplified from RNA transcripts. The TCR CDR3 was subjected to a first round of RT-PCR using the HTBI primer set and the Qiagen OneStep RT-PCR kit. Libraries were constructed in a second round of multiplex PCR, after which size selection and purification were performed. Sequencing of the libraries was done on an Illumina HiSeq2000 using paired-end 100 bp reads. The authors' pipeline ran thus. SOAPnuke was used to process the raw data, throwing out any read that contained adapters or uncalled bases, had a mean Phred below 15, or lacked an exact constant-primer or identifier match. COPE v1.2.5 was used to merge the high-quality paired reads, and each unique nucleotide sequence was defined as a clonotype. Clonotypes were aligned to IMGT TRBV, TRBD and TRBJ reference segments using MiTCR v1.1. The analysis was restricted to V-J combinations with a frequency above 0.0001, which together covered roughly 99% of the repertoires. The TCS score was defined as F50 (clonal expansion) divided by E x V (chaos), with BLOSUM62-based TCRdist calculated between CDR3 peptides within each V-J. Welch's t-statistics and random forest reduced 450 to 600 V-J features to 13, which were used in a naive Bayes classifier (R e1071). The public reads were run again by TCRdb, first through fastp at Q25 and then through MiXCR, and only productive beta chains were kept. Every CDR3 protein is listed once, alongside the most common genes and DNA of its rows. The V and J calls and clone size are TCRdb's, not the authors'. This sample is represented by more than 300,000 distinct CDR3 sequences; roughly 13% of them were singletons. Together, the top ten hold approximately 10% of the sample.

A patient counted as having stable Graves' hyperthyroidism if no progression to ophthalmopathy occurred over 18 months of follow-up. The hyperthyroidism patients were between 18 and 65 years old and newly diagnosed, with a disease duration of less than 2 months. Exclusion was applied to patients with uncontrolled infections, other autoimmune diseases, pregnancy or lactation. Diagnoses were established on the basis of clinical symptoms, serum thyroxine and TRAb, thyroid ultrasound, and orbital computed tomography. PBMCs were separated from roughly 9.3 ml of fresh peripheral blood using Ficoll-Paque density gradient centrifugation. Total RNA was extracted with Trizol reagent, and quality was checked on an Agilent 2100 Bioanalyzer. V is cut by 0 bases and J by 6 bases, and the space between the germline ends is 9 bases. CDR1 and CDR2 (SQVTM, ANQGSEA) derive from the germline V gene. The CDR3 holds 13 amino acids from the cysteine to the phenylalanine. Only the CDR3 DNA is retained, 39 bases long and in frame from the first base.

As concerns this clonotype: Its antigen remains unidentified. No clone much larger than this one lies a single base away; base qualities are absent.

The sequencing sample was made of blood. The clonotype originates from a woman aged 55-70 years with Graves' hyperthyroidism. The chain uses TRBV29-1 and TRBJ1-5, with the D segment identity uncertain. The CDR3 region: CSVEDQPGQPQHF. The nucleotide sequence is TGCAGCGTTGAAGATCAACCAGGTCAGCCCCAGCATTTT.